The 19 T cell receptor beta chains reported below all come from one sample, sequenced in a study of blood T cells in healthy people across ages. For the second PCR, which ran for roughly 6 to 12 cycles, a sample-barcoded 5' primer and a J-beta primer mix were used. TCRdb reprocessed the 5' RACE reads with MiXCR, giving one entry per CDR3 protein. The repertoire holds over 700,000 distinct CDR3 sequences, about 55% seen once, with roughly 37% in the top ten. Sample: blood. These receptors were collected from a man of 80 years or more in good health.

This clonotype showed up just a few times. The rearrangement links TRBV29-1 to TRBJ1-4; 8 nucleotides agree with TRBD1. Germline CDR1 and CDR2: SQVTM and ANQGSEA. The V segment lost 5 bases and the J segment 7 bases; nucleotides outside the gene matches: 9. CDR3 length: 14 amino acids. The CDR3 loop reads CSVIDRGQIEKLFF. The CDR3 region has the DNA TGCAGCGTTATCGACAGGGGTCAAATTGAAAAACTGTTTTTT.

This chain connects TRBV25-1 to TRBJ2-2; 8 nucleotides align to TRBD1. From germline, CDR1 is MGHDK and CDR2 SYGVNS. The V gene end was trimmed by 6 bases and the J gene end by 6 bases; junction bases not matched to a gene: 3. CDR3 size: 13 residues. The CDR3 loop reads CASRTGGSGELFF. CDR3 bases: TGTGCCAGCAGAACAGGGGGATCCGGGGAGCTGTTTTTT. The entire variable domain, with the rest obtained from reference TRBV25-1 and TRBJ2-2, is as follows: EADIYQTPRYLVIGTGKKITLECSQTMGHDKMYWYQQDPGMELHLIHYSYGVNSTEKGDLSSESTVSRIRTEHFPLTLESARPSHTSQYLCASRTGGSGELFFGEGSRLTVL.

There are a few counts of this clonotype. The gene calls are TRBV6-5 and TRBJ1-4; perhaps TRBD1 as D (5 bases). CDR3 length equals 14 residues. Germline lookup yields CDR1 MNHEY and CDR2 SVGAGI. V was shortened by 2 bases and J by 8 bases, with 12 bases between the two germline ends. The DNA for the CDR3 is TGTGCCAGCAGTTACAACGGGGCTGGGGAAAAACTGTTTTTT. It is translated as CASSYNGAGEKLFF.

This clonotype was detected many times. The chain uses TRBV20-1 and TRBJ2-5; D is perhaps TRBD1 or TRBD2 (6 bases each). Germline CDR1 reads DFQATT; CDR2 reads SNEGSKA (reference sequence). CDR3 length: 13 amino acids. V was clipped by 5 bases and J by 4 bases, with 14 bases between them. DNA for the CDR3: TGCAGTGCTTCTCCCGGGGGCAGAGAGACCCAGTACTTC. Translating it yields CSASPGGRETQYF.

The gene calls are TRBV27 and TRBJ2-3, with 13 bases that match TRBD2. Per the germline V gene, CDR1 is MNHEY and CDR2 is SMNVEV (reference sequence). V lost 4 bases and J lost 7; bases outside the gene matches: 8. The CDR3 runs 16 residues. CDR3 DNA sequence: TGTGCCAGCAGTTCAGGGACTAGCGGGGCCGTGTATACGCAGTATTTT. It is translated as CASSSGTSGAVYTQYF.

This chain links TRBV27 with TRBJ2-2, with D perhaps given as TRBD1 or TRBD2 (5 bases each). This CDR3 region has 15 residues. Germline V gene data show CDR1 as MNHEY and CDR2 as SMNVEV (reference sequence). Trimming stripped 4 bases from V and 4 bases from J, with 13 bases between. CDR3 region: CASSSRDPVTGELFF. The CDR3 DNA reads as TGTGCCAGCAGTTCCCGGGACCCCGTCACCGGGGAGCTGTTTTTT.

The chain has TRBV5-1 and TRBJ2-3; no clear D gene. V shed 0 bases and J shed 6 bases, with 5 bases lying between them. CDR3 size: 12 residues. CDR1 and CDR2 (germline): SGHRS, YFSETQ. Here the CDR3 reads CASSLVDDTQYF. The DNA of the CDR3 is TGCGCCAGCAGCTTGGTCGATGATACGCAGTATTTT.

This clonotype was detected a few times. This sequence joins TRBV11-2 and TRBJ2-5, with a possible D match to TRBD2 (6 bases). The V end was cut by 2 bases, the J end by 11 bases, with 30 bases between. CDR1 and CDR2 from the germline V gene are SGHAT and FQNNGV. This CDR3 spans 18 amino acids. The CDR3 DNA follows: TGTGCCAGCAGCTTATCAGTTCTGGGGGGAGGTAGAATACATGAGCAGTACTTC. Its translation is CASSLSVLGGGRIHEQYF.

The chain links TRBV20-1 to TRBJ2-5; TRBD2 matches at 11 bases. With 6 bases clipped from V and 11 bases from J, the junction kept 14 bases outside the gene matches. The germline V gene encodes CDR1 DFQATT and CDR2 SNEGSKA (reference sequence). The CDR3 spans 14 residues. The CDR3 spells CSATTSGSMYEQYF. The DNA for the CDR3 is TGCAGTGCGACAACTAGCGGGAGTATGTATGAGCAGTACTTC.

In its sample, this clonotype was seen once. V usage is TRBV9 and J usage is TRBJ2-7; D is ambiguous. The CDR3 totals 15 residues. Germline V gene sequence: CDR1 SGDLS, CDR2 YYNGEE. The germline V and J ends were trimmed by 0 bases and 0 bases, with 10 bases remaining between them. CDR3 protein: CASSVGRARSYEQYF. The CDR3 bases are TGTGCCAGCAGCGTAGGTCGGGCCCGCTCCTACGAGCAGTACTTC. The full variable domain, in which reference TRBV9 and TRBJ2-7 provide the parts outside the CDR3, is DSGVTQTPKHLITATGQRVTLRCSPRSGDLSVYWYQQSLDQGLQFLIQYYNGEERAKGNILERFSAQQFPDLHSELNLSSLELGDSALYFCASSVGRARSYEQYFGPGTRLTVT.

This chain connects TRBV9 to TRBJ2-7; possibly TRBD2 for D (5 bases). Germline CDR1 SGDLS, CDR2 YYNGEE. This CDR3 is built from 17 residues. V gave up 0 bases and J gave up 7 bases, with 23 bases separating them. The CDR3 nucleotides are TGTGCCAGCAGCGTAGGGGCTAGCCGACCAGCTGGCAATGAGCAGTACTTC. Encoded protein: CASSVGASRPAGNEQYF.

V usage is TRBV29-1 and J usage is TRBJ2-1, with a tentative D call TRBD2 (6 bases). V was shortened by 3 bases and J by 9 bases, with 15 bases between the two germline ends. Looked up from germline, CDR1 is SQVTM and CDR2 is ANQGSEA. The CDR3 consists of 13 residues. The CDR3 sequence: CSVDTGVTLEQFF. CDR3 bases: TGCAGCGTTGATACGGGAGTGACTCTTGAGCAGTTCTTC.

The rearrangement uses TRBV7-2 and TRBJ2-5, with TRBD1 matching over 12 bases. TRBJ2-7 explains the end of the DNA better; the J call may be wrong. Per germline, CDR1 SGHTA and CDR2 FQGNSA. This CDR3 is 14 amino acids long. The CDR3 loop is CASSPGTGGVEQYF. The CDR3 region has the DNA TGTGCCAGCAGCCCCGGGACAGGGGGCGTCGAGCAGTACTTC.

The genes are TRBV18 and TRBJ2-3; perhaps TRBD2 as D (6 bases). The V and J ends lost 3 bases and 14 bases respectively, with 39 bases between them. The germline V gene encodes CDR1 KGHSH and CDR2 LQKENI. The CDR3 sequence is 20 residues long. The CDR3 sequence: CASSPLGRNLGRERNRYAYF. The DNA of the CDR3 is TGTGCCAGCTCACCGTTGGGACGGAACCTAGGGCGGGAAAGGAACAGATACGCGTATTTT.

This chain joins TRBV7-3 and TRBJ2-2; 11 positions agree with TRBD2. Germline V gives CDR1 SGHTA, CDR2 FQGTGA. The ends lost 3 bases at V and 7 bases at J; junction bases unmatched: 7. This CDR3 comprises 16 residues. CDR3 loop: CASSFLLAGAIGELFF. DNA of the CDR3: TGTGCCAGCAGCTTTTTACTAGCGGGAGCGATCGGGGAGCTGTTTTTT.

Note on this clonotype: A read error may explain this, as a much larger clone is one base away. This rearrangement joins TRBV25-1 to TRBJ2-7; D remains ambiguous. Trimming pared 5 bases from V and 3 bases from J, leaving 14 bases between. CDR1 and CDR2 (germline): MGHDK, SYGVNS. CDR3 length equals 14 residues. CDR3 residues: CASSRAQTYYEQYF. The DNA for the CDR3 is TGTGCCAGCAGTCGGGCGCAGACCTACTACGAGCAGTACTTC.

This chain connects TRBV29-1 to TRBJ2-3; D not resolved. This CDR3 comprises 12 residues. The ends were cut back, 3 bases at V and 6 bases at J, with 10 bases in the middle. Per the germline V gene, CDR1 is SQVTM and CDR2 is ANQGSEA. The CDR3 DNA reads TGCAGCGTTGAGGGCGTTTCCGATACGCAGTATTTT. Protein: CSVEGVSDTQYF.

In regard to this clonotype: This may arise from a read error, as a much more abundant clone is one base away. The chain is built from TRBV25-1 and TRBJ2-6; D perhaps matches TRBD1 (5 bases). This CDR3 contains 13 residues. The germline V gene encodes CDR1 MGHDK and CDR2 SYGVNS. CDR3 sequence: CASGYSGADVLTF. DNA for the CDR3: TGTGCCAGCGGCTACTCTGGGGCCGACGTCCTGACTTTC.

The chain combines TRBV9 with TRBJ2-5; tentative D call: TRBD1 (6 bases). CDR1 and CDR2 from the germline V gene are SGDLS and YYNGEE. V shed 0 bases and J shed 5 bases, with 11 bases lying between them. The CDR3 runs to 14 residues. This chain's CDR3 is CASSVVGGEETQYF. The CDR3 nucleotides are TGTGCCAGCAGCGTAGTAGGGGGTGAGGAGACCCAGTACTTC.